The following is a T cell receptor (beta chain) sequence with its context. Its antigen is not identified. Profiled with immunoSEQ multiplex PCR; TCRdb holds only in-frame clones, not every one. The repertoire holds 1.5 million to 1.9 million clones, with 98% as singletons. This entry is derived from a study of shared clonotypes between healthy human individuals. The wider study: Each donor contributed plates that comprised three CD4 naive, three CD4 memory, two CD8 naive and one CD8 memory. Study outcomes and limitations: Although depth was large, rarefaction showed that sequencing of the sorted subsets was incomplete. The study generally estimated greater richness for naive than memory subsets. In four donors, around 5.5% of naive CD4 clonotypes appeared in common.

The V gene lost 0 bases and the J gene lost 1 base, with 18 bases spanning the gap. Per germline, CDR1 SQVTM and CDR2 ANQGSEA. This CDR3 spans 17 amino acids. This receptor was taken from a man aged 25 to 40 in good health. This chain uses TRBV29-1 with TRBJ1-1; D gene unclear. Specimen: naive CD4+ T cells sorted from blood. Indicated subset: CD45RA+ positively selected. The CDR3 DNA reads as TGCAGCGTTGAAGATGGGTTTAGAGGACGGAAGAACACTGAAGCTTTCTTT. It yields the protein CSVEDGFRGRKNTEAFF.